This T cell receptor beta chain derives from a study of cytomegalovirus exposure and HLA in healthy donors (TCRdb year 2017). For context, the study as a whole: According to an earlier analysis of a few hundred of the donors, about 179 million T cells yielded over 90 million unique TCR beta sequences and less than 300 Gb of sequence data. An early release that covered around 590 HLA-typed donors contained approximately 300 gigabases of sequencing data and approximately 85 million unique TCR sequences. Of the roughly 400 genotyped donors, approximately 83% fell in the genetic ancestry cluster associated with self-reported Caucasian donors. The study aimed to test whether signatures of past pathogen exposure could be identified by cataloging public T cell receptors. The study profiled the T cell repertoires of more than 500 subjects by immunosequencing and related them to cytomegalovirus serostatus. A separate validation cohort of some 130 different subjects was used in addition to the roughly 670-subject first cohort. High-throughput TCR immunosequencing, statistical association of individual TCRs with disease status, and machine learning were combined to predict cytomegalovirus infection status. A later analysis re-examined previously published TCR beta repertoires from hundreds of donors and added high-resolution HLA genotyping to investigate patterns of TCR occurrence. The later analysis used no new phenotypic data to find candidate immune exposures, relying instead on TCR beta sequences and their occurrence across donors. An earlier analysis of approximately 580 of the donors used high-throughput TCR beta sequencing to judge whether each TCR beta V gene segment behaved as functional or pseudogenic. Alongside the repertoire data, information on donor age, sex, ethnicity and CMV serostatus was compiled. A later genetic analysis took genome-wide SNP genotypes for about 65% of the 666 donors and used that subset as a discovery cohort. All discovery cohort repertoires had been generated using a single sequencing platform. HLA typing covered class I and class II loci at four-digit resolution. The number of typed donors differed by locus: about 629-630 for A, B, C, DRB1 and DQB1; 522 for DQA1; fewer than 610 for DPA1; and about 450 for DPB1. Roughly 5 DR-DQ haplotypes were handled as single units for association and clustering because linkage in the cohort was strong. Among roughly 400 genotyped donors of the cohort, an average of about 240,000 unique TCR beta nucleotide sequences were sequenced per donor, roughly 20% of them non-productive. The full study reports these points: While some public TCRs were present in many individuals, most TCR sequences turned up only very rarely across donors. Over 15 rarely observed V segments, including chromosome 9 orphons, were excluded from the earlier analysis of about 610 of the donors because counts were too low. In a later genetic analysis, a missense DCLRE1C variant was associated with V-gene and J-gene trimming of TCR beta chains, and the association was replicated in an independent cohort. The authors suggested that the approach could potentially be extended to other disease states and immunological phenotypes. Linkage disequilibrium might explain the correlated functional status among segregating V segments, but an unknown experimental factor could not be ruled out. This cohort had only TCR beta chains sequenced, and the lack of alpha or paired-chain data limited which features could be detected. For the cohort, immune exposure information was limited to CMV serostatus. Because HLA typing was missing for some donors at each locus, association tests included only the typed subset. In a later analysis, HLA-associated TCR beta chains were found to be more clonally expanded and to have lower generation probabilities than equally common non-associated chains. In a later analysis, around 15,000 TCR beta sequences were associated with specific HLA alleles at a false discovery rate of 0.05. In an earlier analysis of 587 of the donors, most TCR beta V segments were observed in productive rearrangements about 87% or about 30% of the time, broadly matching IMGT annotations. The presence/absence analyses assumed that sequencing depth was roughly uniform across donors, and that assumption may not be true. In the study, 150 to 200 TCR beta chains were listed as associated with cytomegalovirus. According to a later analysis, TCR association rates differed among HLA loci, with DRB1 alleles showing the most associated TCRs and HLA-C alleles showing the fewest. A few of the identified cytomegalovirus-associated TCR beta chains were confirmed in vitro to be specific for cytomegalovirus antigens. A group of highly shared sequence variants was considered likely to be a technical artifact of the sequencing pipeline. A later analysis found that most CMV-associated TCR beta chains appeared HLA-restricted, with HLA associations seemingly driven largely by CMV exposure. The classifier was reported to diagnose cytomegalovirus status with high specificity and sensitivity in both the original and validation cohorts. Compared with the roughly 600-donor mean, donors in an Asian-associated ancestry cluster had fewer N-insertions in productive TCRs, according to a later genetic analysis. Several of the top co-occurrence clusters appeared to be linked to parvovirus B19, influenza, CMV and Epstein-Barr virus, according to a later analysis. When HLA alleles, especially DR and DQ, strongly co-occurred, attributing TCR associations to individual alleles was difficult. A further reported finding was that TCR beta sequences accurately predicted the HLA-A and HLA-B alleles for most subjects in the first cohort. Some IMGT-functional V segments, including TRBV6-2 and TRBV6-3, could not be told apart with the 87-base-pair reads, so those segments were excluded.

The CDR3 covers 16 residues, taking in both the cysteine and the phenylalanine. Kept here is only the CDR3 DNA, which spans 48 bases and is read in frame from base 1. At the junction V is shortened by 5 bases and J by 5 bases; bases outside the gene matches: 12. CDR1 is given as MDHEN and CDR2 as SYDVKM, both from the germline V gene. The library was generated by the immunoSEQ multiplex PCR assay. The multiplex PCR relied on a mix of 60 forward primers for TCR Vbeta segments and 13 reverse primers for TCR Jbeta segments. The CDR3 region of rearranged TCR beta genes was amplified from genomic DNA with a multiplex PCR assay. On the Illumina HiSeq System, the amplified TCR beta libraries were sequenced as 87-base-pair reads. As for the original processing: Across the 670 or so repertoires, a later analysis counted some 80 million unique TCR beta chains, some 11 million of which were shared by at least two donors. Raw reads were error-corrected and collapsed into unique sequences by a nearest-neighbor algorithm in which closely related sequences were merged to remove PCR and sequencing errors. Alignment of CDR3 sequences to IMGT reference sequences was used to assign V, D and J gene segments. For a sequence to be retained, a match of at least six nucleotides was required to both a V gene segment and a J gene segment. A rearrangement was called productive if the CDR3 had no stop codons and remained in frame with V and J, and every other rearrangement was called non-productive. CDR3 was defined according to IMGT convention as the region running from the second conserved V-encoded cysteine to the conserved J-encoded phenylalanine. Sequences without an unambiguous match to a single V gene segment were excluded from the earlier analysis of 450 to 750 of the donors. In an earlier analysis of some 590 of the donors, a V segment was called functional when productive rearrangements were above 56.7%, and segregating when the standard deviation between donors exceeded 5%. A statistical classification framework was developed to diagnose cytomegalovirus status using the catalog of TCR beta chain sequences. In a later analysis, TCR nucleotide sequences were compared against IMGT/GENE-DB human TR gene sequences so that V and J genes could be assigned. The TCRdist pipeline was used in a later analysis to assign CDR3 sequences and most-parsimonious VDJ recombination scenarios. In a later analysis, each TCR beta chain was defined by its CDR3 amino acid sequence together with its V-gene family, and reads lacking a unique V-gene family were excluded. To address suspected cross-contamination and a sequencing artifact, a later analysis removed approximately 590 highly shared, low-generation-probability nucleotide sequences. A later analysis calculated a clonal expansion index for each public chain from normalized within-repertoire ranks of inferred template counts. Generation probabilities in a later analysis came from a VDJ recombination model fitted to out-of-frame rearrangements, and those results were checked against IGoR. Hypergeometric tests were used in a later analysis to score TCR-TCR, TCR-HLA and TCR-CMV co-occurrence, with a repertoire-size bias correction applied to the TCR pairs. A later analysis estimated false discovery rates by permuting HLA or CMV assignments 20 times. In a later analysis, co-occurring TCRs were grouped with DBSCAN, and TCRdist sequence similarity was added when clustering was performed within HLA-allele-positive subsets. Co-occurrence clustering excluded repertoires with fewer than 30,000 or more than 120,000 public chains, plus five with anomalous nucleotide sharing. TCRdb's version of the immuneACCESS table is confined to in-frame rearrangements and falls short of the full clone set. An unresolved V gene accounts for under half of the shortfall where checked; the remainder is of unknown origin. That table furnishes V, J and clone size, whereas the DNA furnished D and trimming. Present in this sample are 90,000 to 95,000 clones, more than 70% of which were seen just once. In total, the top ten clones hold approximately 4.8% of the sample.

The cohort consisted of approximately 670 healthy bone marrow donors. At the time of sampling, all cohort members were nominally healthy, though unrecorded immune exposures were likely present. The donor was CMV seropositive and belonged to the group of 250 to 300 seropositive cohort members. A peripheral blood sample was collected from each donor, and TCR beta sequencing was performed on peripheral blood mononuclear cells. The Qiagen DNeasy Blood Extraction Kit was used to extract genomic DNA from the blood cell samples. Concerning this clone: Its antigen has not been determined. Base qualities are missing; no much larger clone stands one base away. At the DNA level, this CDR3 is encoded by other sequences in the same sample as well.

The receptor's source is a male donor in good health and CMV-seropositive. What was sequenced was PBMCs. In this chain, TRBV28 is recombined with TRBJ2-1, with 7 central nucleotides matching TRBD2. CDR3 protein: CASSTVDSGGHNEQFF. In nucleotides, the sequence is TGTGCCAGCAGTACGGTGGATTCGGGGGGACACAATGAGCAGTTCTTC. The variable domain in full, with residues beyond the CDR3 obtained from the reference TRBV28 and TRBJ2-1 genes, is DVKVTQSSRYLVKRTGEKVFLECVQDMDHENMFWYRQDPGLGLRLIYFSYDVKMKEKGDIPEGYSVSREKKERFSLILESASTNQTSMYLCASSTVDSGGHNEQFFGPGTRLTVL.